This T cell receptor (beta chain) was observed in a study of PD-1 blockade in mismatch repair-deficient tumors. Turning to the study itself: Patients had approximately 12 mismatch repair-deficient cancer types and were previously treated and progressing.

Libraries were prepared by immunoSEQ multiplex PCR; TCRdb keeps only in-frame clonotypes and omits some of them. The sample records over 75,000 clones, roughly 80% being singletons. Study findings and constraints: Rapid post-treatment expansion, then contraction, generally preceding radiologic response, marked tumor-resident clones.

Per germline, CDR1 SEHNR and CDR2 FQNEAQ (reference sequence). This CDR3 comprises 13 residues. The V end lost 3 bases, the J end lost 6 bases, and 12 bases lay between the germline ends. As to this clone: What it recognizes is unknown.

Sequenced material: peripheral blood, taken 12 weeks after starting pembrolizumab. The rearrangement joins TRBV7-9 to TRBJ2-7; possibly TRBD1 for D (6 bases). The receptor was derived from an adult with mismatch repair-deficient cancer. CDR3 DNA: TGTGCCAGCAGCTTGACAGGTTGGGCCGAGCAGTACTTC. Protein sequence: CASSLTGWAEQYF. Supplemented by reference TRBV7-9 and TRBJ2-7, the full variable domain reads DTGVSQNPRHKITKRGQNVTFRCDPISEHNRLYWYRQTLGQGPEFLTYFQNEAQLEKSRLLSDRFSAERPKGSFSTLEIQRTEQGDSAMYLCASSLTGWAEQYFGPGTRLTVT.